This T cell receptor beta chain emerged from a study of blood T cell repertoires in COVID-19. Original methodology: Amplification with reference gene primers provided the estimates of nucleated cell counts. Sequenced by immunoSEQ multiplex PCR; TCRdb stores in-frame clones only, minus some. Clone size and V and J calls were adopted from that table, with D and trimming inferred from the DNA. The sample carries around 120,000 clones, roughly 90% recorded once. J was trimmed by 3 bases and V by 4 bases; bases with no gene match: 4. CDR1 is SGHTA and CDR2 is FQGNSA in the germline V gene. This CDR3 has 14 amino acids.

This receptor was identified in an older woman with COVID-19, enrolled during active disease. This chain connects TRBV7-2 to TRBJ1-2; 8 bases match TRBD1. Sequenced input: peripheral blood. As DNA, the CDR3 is TGTGCCAGCAGCTCAGGGGGCTGGGACTATGGCTACACCTTC. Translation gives CASSSGGWDYGYTF.